These T cell receptor beta chains were read from a single sample in a study of blood T cell repertoires in COVID-19. Assay used: immunoSEQ multiplex PCR; TCRdb lists only in-frame clones, some missing. This sample yields tens of thousands of clones, of which 65% to 90% are seen a single time; about 6.9% belongs to the top ten. The sample taken for sequencing was peripheral blood. The source of these receptors is a man aged 30 to 39 with COVID-19, enrolled during active disease. Each CDR3 is given without its conserved first and last residue. A D gene is named only where the DNA matches it firmly.

v_call d_call cdr3_aa
TRBV30 TRBD1 AWSSQGAYGYT
TRBV5-8 NA ASSRRVVNSETQY
TRBV6-1 TRBD2 ASSEGGSVETQY
TRBV5-1 TRBD2 ASSPSGNYEQY
TRBV9 NA ASSVGTMNTEAF
TRBV20-1 TRBD1 SASRTGVTDTQY
TRBV3-1/TRBV3-2 NA ASSQDVTGAF
TRBV4-3 TRBD2 ASSLGLAGPGELF
TRBV14 TRBD1 ASSHTGTAYEQY
TRBV6-4 TRBD2 ASSLSGSAGNEQF
TRBV6-5 NA ASSSRLEGNQPQH
TRBV27 NA ASSLGGEYQPQH
TRBV4-1 NA ASSQDSITGLRGRYGYT
TRBV21-1 NA ASSRGQGAHQPQH
TRBV29-1 NA SVGVSRTAGGGNTIY
TRBV27 NA ASGSFPKNIQY
TRBV27 TRBD1 ASRRGGFMNTEAF
TRBV5-6 NA ASSFAEGNEQF
TRBV4-1 TRBD1 ASSHPEQGSLTEAF
TRBV11-2 NA ASSPPSGELF
TRBV27 TRBD1 ASSLMGTGPHEQY
TRBV5-1 TRBD2 ASSFLAGSMKTGEQY
TRBV14 NA ASSQKVSGSADGYT
TRBV5-4 TRBD2 ASSLSGRGEQY
TRBV6-5 NA ASSSLARDRTEAF
TRBV11-3 TRBD2 ASSHRTSGIGEQF